This T cell receptor (beta chain) is drawn from a study of T cell responses to AZD1222 COVID-19 vaccine. The study, taken as a whole, reports: In a largely white British group with more females than males, clonal diversity was possibly underestimated. Nearly half of unique spike-specific TCRs reportedly avoided B.1.351 and B.1.1.7 mutated regions.

V shed 4 bases and J shed 3 bases, with 10 bases lying between them. The CDR3 loop spans 13 amino acids. CDR1 and CDR2 from the germline V gene are PRHDT and FYEKMQ (reference sequence). Clones were read by immunoSEQ multiplex PCR, and TCRdb kept only the in-frame ones, dropping some. The table lists 190,000 or so clones, 88% of them singletons, with approximately 26% in the top ten. Of note for this clone: Its antigen is not known.

The V call is TRBV13, the J call TRBJ2-7; D not certain. The source is an adult who received the AZD1222 COVID-19 vaccine. The material was peripheral blood, obtained 28 days after the second AZD1222 dose. In nucleotides, the CDR3 is TGTGCCAGCAGCTCCTACACCTTCTACGAGCAGTACTTC. Amino acid sequence: CASSSYTFYEQYF.